Listed here are 29 T cell receptor beta chains from one sample, sequenced in a study of glioma-infiltrating T cells after dendritic cell vaccination (dated by TCRdb to the mid-2010s). The time point label, read with the paper, signifies: after dendritic cell vaccination, including at tumor progression/relapse. Libraries were constructed by the immunoSEQ multiplex PCR assay. Held by TCRdb, this immuneACCESS table contains in-frame sequences only and omits some clones. Under half of the omission traces to an unresolved V gene where checked; the cause of the rest is unknown. Within this sample are tens of thousands of clones, with roughly 80% of them counted one time only. The top ten constitute roughly 6.8% of the sample. The sequencing used blood, collected after dendritic cell vaccination. These receptors originate from a human donor with glioblastoma.

The chain uses TRBV21-1 and TRBJ1-6; the table's D call, TRBD1, was not checked against the DNA. TRBV21-1 is marked as a pseudogene. The CDR3 runs 15 residues. The CDR3 sequence is CASSRGTPDNSPLHF. The CDR3 region has the DNA TGTGCCAGCAGCAGGGGGACACCCGATAATTCACCCCTCCACTTT.

The chain recombines TRBV29-1 with TRBJ1-1; the match to TRBD1 covers 7 bases. V lost 8 bases and J lost 7; bases outside the gene matches: 13. Germline CDR1 SQVTM, CDR2 ANQGSEA. The CDR3 totals 13 residues. CDR3 nucleotides: TGCAGCTCGGAAGGAACAGGGGACAATGAAGCTTTCTTT. This gives the protein CSSEGTGDNEAFF.

The rearrangement joins TRBV5-1 to TRBJ2-3, with D perhaps TRBD2 (5 bases). CDR1 is SGHRS, CDR2 YFSETQ, per germline. V dropped 2 bases and J dropped 5 bases, with 9 bases sitting between them. The CDR3 is 13 amino acids. CDR3 in amino acids: CASSFGREDTQYF. CDR3 coding DNA: TGCGCCAGCAGCTTCGGTCGGGAAGATACGCAGTATTTT.

The table lists this clone with a few counts. This chain links TRBV4-1 with TRBJ2-1; D is possibly TRBD2 (5 bases). V lost 0 bases, J lost 8 bases, and 8 bases lay in between. Per the germline V gene, CDR1 is MGHRA and CDR2 is YSYEKL. The CDR3 spans 13 residues. The DNA for the CDR3 is TGCGCCAGCAGCCAAGACGAGGGCCATGAGCAGTTCTTC. It yields the protein CASSQDEGHEQFF.

This chain connects TRBV6-6 to TRBJ1-1; unclear D gene. This CDR3 comprises 13 residues. V was shortened by 6 bases and J by 5 bases, with 13 bases between the two germline ends. Germline CDR1 MNHNY, CDR2 SVGAGI (reference sequence). CDR3 sequence: CASSLQGGTEAFF. The CDR3 DNA reads TGTGCCAGCAGCCTCCAAGGCGGGACTGAAGCTTTCTTT.

V gene TRBV5-1 combines with J gene TRBJ2-5; D remains unclear. The V gene lost 5 bases and the J gene lost 5 bases, with 13 bases spanning the gap. The CDR3 runs to 13 residues. The germline V gene encodes CDR1 SGHRS and CDR2 YFSETQ. This CDR3 is CASSRLSWETQYF. As DNA, the CDR3 is TGCGCCAGCAGTAGACTTTCTTGGGAGACCCAGTACTTC.

The CDR3 reads CASSTELEGETQYF. DNA of the CDR3: TGTGCCAGCAGCACAGAGTTGGAGGGAGAGACCCAGTACTTC. V and J are TRBV7-2 and TRBJ2-5; D may be TRBD2 (6 bases). The V end lost 5 bases, the J end lost 4 bases, and 14 bases lay between the germline ends. This CDR3 comprises 14 residues. Germline V gene data show CDR1 as SGHTA and CDR2 as FQGNSA.

The genes are TRBV5-1 and TRBJ2-1; 11 nucleotides agree with TRBD1. Germline assignment: CDR1 SGHRS and CDR2 YFSETQ. This CDR3 is built from 14 residues. The V segment lost 4 bases and the J segment 7 bases; nucleotides outside the gene matches: 4. CDR3 nucleotides: TGCGCCAGCAGCCCCGGGACAGGGGGGAATGAGCAGTTCTTC. Amino acid sequence: CASSPGTGGNEQFF.

The CDR3, as DNA: TGCGCCAGCAGCTTGGGGGGGACAGGTGACGGCTACACCTTC. Translating it yields CASSLGGTGDGYTF. J is TRBJ1-2 and V is TRBV5-1; 8 positions match TRBD1. The CDR3 runs 14 residues. After removal of 0 bases from V and 8 bases from J, the junction contained 6 bases not matched to a gene. Germline V gene lookup returns CDR1 SGHRS and CDR2 YFSETQ.

This clone was counted a single time. The J gene is TRBJ2-7, the V gene TRBV5-1, with TRBD2 identical over 8 bases. V lost 4 bases to trimming and J lost 6 bases; unmatched junction nucleotides: 6. Germline CDR1 reads SGHRS; CDR2 reads YFSETQ. CDR3 length equals 13 residues. CDR3 sequence (DNA): TGCGCCAGCAGCCGTAGCGGGGAAGGCGAGCAGTACTTC. It is translated as CASSRSGEGEQYF.

V gene TRBV7-3 combines with J gene TRBJ1-1; 7 nucleotides align to TRBD1. V gave up 2 bases and J gave up 4 bases; unmatched junction bases: 4. Germline CDR1 SGHTA, CDR2 FQGTGA. CDR3 length equals 14 residues. The CDR3, as DNA: TGTGCCAGCAGCTTAGGACAGGCGGGCACTGAAGCTTTCTTT. Residues: CASSLGQAGTEAFF.

The chain employs TRBV6-6 and TRBJ1-2, with TRBD1 as a possible D gene (6 bases). This CDR3 is built from 16 residues. The V end lost 2 bases, the J end lost 2 bases, and 15 bases lay between the germline ends. Germline V gene sequence: CDR1 MNHNY, CDR2 SVGAGI (reference sequence). The CDR3 protein is CASSYHRKGENYGYTF. CDR3 sequence (DNA): TGTGCCAGCAGTTACCATAGAAAGGGGGAAAACTATGGCTACACCTTC.

The J gene is TRBJ2-1, the V gene TRBV7-2, with TRBD1 matching over 10 bases. V shed 5 bases and J 1 base; nucleotides not matched to a gene: 8. Germline V gene data show CDR1 as SGHTA and CDR2 as FQGNSA. The CDR3 covers 17 residues. CDR3 nucleotides: TGTGCCAGCAGCCTGGCCGGGACAGGGGCTTCCTACAATGAGCAGTTCTTC. Translation gives CASSLAGTGASYNEQFF. Supplemented by reference TRBV7-2 and TRBJ2-1, the full variable domain reads GAGVSQSPSNKVTEKGKDVELRCDPISGHTALYWYRQSLGQGLEFLIYFQGNSAPDKSGLPSDRFSAERTGGSVSTLTIQRTQQEDSAVYLCASSLAGTGASYNEQFFGPGTRLTVL.

CDR3 in DNA: TGTGCCTGGAGCGGGGGTAGAAAACTGTTTTTT. Protein: CAWSGGRKLFF. The V gene is TRBV30, the J gene TRBJ1-4, with TRBD1 as a possible D gene (5 bases). CDR1 and CDR2 from the germline V gene are GTSNPN and SVGIG (reference sequence). The CDR3 is 11 residues long. Trimming cost V 3 bases and J 10 bases, with 9 bases left between them.

The chain uses TRBV7-2 and TRBJ2-3; D gene ambiguous. The germline V gene has CDR1 SGHTA and CDR2 FQGNSA. The length of the CDR3 is 15 residues. With 5 bases removed from V and 2 bases from J, the gap between germline ends came to 14 bases. The CDR3 DNA follows: TGTGCCAGCAGCGCCTCCCCTCGGTCCACAGATACGCAGTATTTT. Translating it yields CASSASPRSTDTQYF.

This chain links TRBV7-9 with TRBJ1-2, with 7 nucleotides matching TRBD1. V shed 1 base, J shed 7 bases, and the junction held 3 bases outside the gene matches. Germline CDR1 SEHNR, CDR2 FQNEAQ (reference sequence). This CDR3 comprises 13 residues. The CDR3, as DNA: TGTGCCAGCAGCTTAGAGGGGGCACTTGGCTACACCTTC. It encodes CASSLEGALGYTF.

V gene TRBV23-1 combines with J gene TRBJ2-1; D unclear. TRBV23-1 is sorted into the ORF group, with uncertain function. The CDR3 is made up of 15 amino acids. Trimming left V 3 bases short and J 0 bases short, with 9 bases between. DNA for the CDR3: TGCGCCAGCAGTCAGGTAGTCCACTCCTACAATGAGCAGTTCTTC. Encoded protein: CASSQVVHSYNEQFF.

The J gene is TRBJ2-5, the V gene TRBV5-1; 10 bases align to TRBD2. This CDR3 is 15 amino acids long. CDR1 is SGHRS and CDR2 is YFSETQ in the germline V gene. V was clipped by 2 bases and J by 1 base; unmatched bases: 2. The CDR3 DNA follows: TGCGCCAGCAGCTTACTAGCGGGGCCCCAAGAGACCCAGTACTTC. Its protein product is CASSLLAGPQETQYF.

This clone occurred many times. The chain joins TRBV5-4 to TRBJ2-7, with D perhaps TRBD1 (5 bases). This CDR3 is 15 amino acids long. Trimming left V 0 bases short and J 5 bases short, with 15 bases between. CDR1 SGHNT and CDR2 YYREEE come from the germline V gene (reference sequence). This chain's CDR3 is CASSLAVGRMNEQYF. DNA for the CDR3: TGTGCCAGCAGCTTGGCCGTGGGGCGCATGAACGAGCAGTACTTC.

The CDR3 spells CASSSGTGNYGYTF. The CDR3 coding sequence is TGTGCCAGCAGCTCTGGGACAGGGAACTATGGCTACACCTTC. The chain joins TRBV2 to TRBJ1-2, with 9 bases that match TRBD1. The CDR3 spans 14 residues. V was pared by 6 bases and J by 2 bases, with 4 bases of the junction left unmatched. Germline values: CDR1 SNHLY, CDR2 FYNNEI.

The V call is TRBV19, the J call TRBJ1-1, with TRBD1 matching 8 bases. The germline V gene has CDR1 LNHDA and CDR2 SQIVND (reference sequence). CDR3 length: 14 amino acids. Losses at the gene ends were 8 bases for V and 4 bases for J; bases not matched to a gene: 9. CDR3 DNA sequence: TGTGCCAGTTCAGACAGGGGTTGGGGCACTGAAGCTTTCTTT. Its translation: CASSDRGWGTEAFF.

The chain has TRBV6-1 and TRBJ1-2; 9 nucleotides line up with TRBD1. The CDR3 loop spans 12 amino acids. The ends lost 7 bases at V and 10 bases at J; junction bases unmatched: 7. Looked up from germline, CDR1 is MNHNS and CDR2 is SASEGT. CDR3 residues: CASTRDRAFYTF. CDR3 DNA: TGTGCCAGCACCCGGGACAGGGCCTTCTACACCTTC.

CDR3 coding DNA: TGTGCCAGCAGCTTTAATGAGCGGGGGGGGCAGAACACCGGGGAGCTGTTTTTT. Protein product: CASSFNERGGQNTGELFF. This rearrangement joins TRBV7-6 to TRBJ2-2, with 10 bases aligning to TRBD2. The CDR3 totals 18 residues. CDR1 and CDR2 (germline): SGHVS, FNYEAQ. With V trimmed by 3 bases and J by 1 base, 8 bases remained unmatched.

This clone was observed a single time. This CDR3 is CASSLDSRSGNTIYF. DNA for the CDR3: TGTGCCAGCAGCTTAGATAGCCGCTCTGGAAACACCATATATTTT. This chain joins TRBV11-2 and TRBJ1-3; D remains unclear. The ends were cut back, 0 bases at V and 0 bases at J, with 6 bases in the middle. This CDR3 is built from 15 residues. Germline CDR1 is SGHAT and CDR2 is FQNNGV.

The genes are TRBV10-3 and TRBJ2-7; 9 nucleotides align to TRBD1. J gave up 6 bases and V 3 bases, and 6 bases lay outside the gene matches. The CDR3 is 14 residues long. Germline-derived CDR1 and CDR2 are ENHRY and SYGVKD. DNA for the CDR3: TGTGCCATCAGTGAAGGGACAGGGTTTGGCGAGCAGTACTTC. Encoded protein: CAISEGTGFGEQYF.

This rearrangement joins TRBV11-3 to TRBJ2-7; 8 bases map to TRBD1. Germline CDR1 SGHNT, CDR2 YENEEA. This CDR3 is built from 15 residues. After removal of 1 base from V and 2 bases from J, the junction contained 4 bases not matched to a gene. The CDR3 is CASSLGRGRAYEQYF. As DNA, the CDR3 is TGTGCCAGCAGCTTAGGCAGGGGGCGAGCCTACGAGCAGTACTTC.

This sequence joins TRBV19 and TRBJ1-3; D is uncertain. Germline V gene lookup returns CDR1 LNHDA and CDR2 SQIVND (reference sequence). The CDR3 covers 14 residues. V was cut by 0 bases and J by 1 base, with 4 bases left in between. CDR3 nucleotides: TGTGCCAGTAGTATAGAAACATCTGGAAACACCATATATTTT. Its translation: CASSIETSGNTIYF.

This clone was detected only a few times. The J gene is TRBJ1-1, the V gene TRBV11-2; the match to TRBD1 covers 8 bases. The CDR3 is 15 residues long. The germline CDR1 and CDR2 sequences are SGHAT and FQNNGV. V shed 0 bases and J 1 base; nucleotides not matched to a gene: 1. In nucleotides, the CDR3 is TGTGCCAGCAGCTTAGACGGGACAGGGAACACTGAAGCTTTCTTT. It translates to CASSLDGTGNTEAFF. The full variable domain, in which reference TRBV11-2 and TRBJ1-1 provide the parts outside the CDR3, is EAGVAQSPRYKIIEKRQSVAFWCNPISGHATLYWYQQILGQGPKLLIQFQNNGVVDDSQLPKDRFSAERLKGVDSTLKIQPAKLEDSAVYLCASSLDGTGNTEAFFGQGTRLTVV.

Details on this clone: Mismatch with germline at one junction end may stem from a read error. The chain joins TRBV19 to TRBJ2-3, with TRBD1 as a possible D gene (8 bases). Germline assignment: CDR1 LNHDA and CDR2 SQIVND (reference sequence). The CDR3 extends over 15 amino acids. The chain's CDR3 is CASSLDRGGPDTQYF. The CDR3 DNA is TGTGCCAGTAGTTTAGACAGGGGAGGGCCAGATACGCAGTATTTT.